These 26 T cell receptor beta chains originate from one sample sequenced in a study of CD4 T cells in relation to SARS-CoV-2 and coronaviruses. These receptors have no identified antigens. The repertoire was sequenced with immunoSEQ multiplex PCR; TCRdb's copy has only in-frame clones and lacks some. The top ten hold 0.95% to 1.5% of the sample, which has around 40,000 clones, approximately 87% seen once. Sequencing was performed on naive CD4+ T cells from PBMCs, cultured in vitro. Noted subset: naive CD4+ T cells isolated by negative enrichment. All receptors derive from an adult with COVID-19.

This clone has a single count. V gene TRBV18 combines with J gene TRBJ2-3; unclear D gene. This CDR3 contains 12 residues. V was trimmed by 3 bases and J by 5 bases, leaving 6 bases between them. The germline V gene encodes CDR1 KGHSH and CDR2 LQKENI. The CDR3 loop reads CASSPRLDTQYF. In DNA form, the CDR3 reads TGTGCCAGCTCACCGCGTCTAGATACGCAGTATTTT. Filled out from reference TRBV18 and TRBJ2-3, the complete variable domain reads NAGVMQNPRHLVRRRGQEARLRCSPMKGHSHVYWYRQLPEEGLKFMVYLQKENIIDESGMPKERFSAEFPKEGPSILRIQQVVRGDSAAYFCASSPRLDTQYFGPGTRLTVL.

This clone has only one observation. The CDR3 reads CASSQVEVTPSYEQYF. The CDR3 DNA is TGCGCCAGCAGCCAAGTTGAAGTAACCCCCTCCTACGAGCAGTACTTC. The chain recombines TRBV4-1 with TRBJ2-7; D unclear. The CDR3 has 16 residues. The germline V gene encodes CDR1 MGHRA and CDR2 YSYEKL. Trimming removed 1 base from V and 0 bases from J, with 13 bases in between.

The chain couples TRBV7-6 to TRBJ2-3; possibly TRBD2 for D (5 bases). The CDR3 covers 15 residues. V gave up 2 bases and J gave up 2 bases, with 11 bases separating them. Germline CDR1 SGHVS, CDR2 FNYEAQ. CDR3 sequence (DNA): TGTGCCAGCAGCTTAATCGCGGGTCTCACAGATACGCAGTATTTT. Amino acid sequence: CASSLIAGLTDTQYF.

The V and J genes are TRBV6-5 and TRBJ1-2; possibly TRBD1 for D (5 bases). Germline V gene sequence: CDR1 MNHEY, CDR2 SVGAGI. V dropped 7 bases and J dropped 3 bases, with 18 bases sitting between them. The CDR3 extends over 15 amino acids. DNA of the CDR3: TGTGCCAGCAACCCCCCGGGGGGGGTTGACTATGGCTACACCTTC. It is translated as CASNPPGGVDYGYTF.

This chain uses TRBV27 with TRBJ2-3; 10 bases are shared with TRBD2. Germline trimming cut 6 bases from V and 0 bases from J; bases unmatched to any gene: 15. This CDR3 has 19 amino acids. Per germline, CDR1 MNHEY and CDR2 SMNVEV (reference sequence). The CDR3 loop reads CASRIPTTWTSGSTDTQYF. In DNA, the CDR3 is TGTGCCAGCAGAATTCCCACAACGTGGACTAGCGGAAGCACAGATACGCAGTATTTT.

The chain is built from TRBV5-4 and TRBJ2-5, with 9 nucleotides matching TRBD2. In germline, CDR1 is SGHNT, CDR2 YYREEE (reference sequence). The CDR3 is 14 amino acids. The J segment lost 3 bases and the V segment lost 4 bases, leaving 4 bases of the junction unmatched. The CDR3 reads CASSAGLAEETQYF. The CDR3 DNA follows: TGTGCCAGCAGCGCGGGACTAGCCGAAGAGACCCAGTACTTC.

The chain is built from TRBV7-3 and TRBJ2-2; 7 bases match TRBD2. The CDR3 has 15 residues. Germline CDR1 and CDR2: SGHTA and FQGTGA. The ends lost 5 bases at V and 3 bases at J; junction bases unmatched: 6. CDR3 sequence (DNA): TGTGCCAGCAGCCCCCGACTAGCAGACACCGGGGAGCTGTTTTTT. Translated: CASSPRLADTGELFF.

The chain uses TRBV7-2 and TRBJ2-1, with a weak D call TRBD2 (5 bases). V was shortened by 1 base and J by 8 bases, with 12 bases between the two germline ends. There are 14 residues in the CDR3. CDR1 is SGHTA, CDR2 FQGNSA, per germline. CDR3 region: CASSLGTGWDEQFF. CDR3 DNA: TGTGCCAGCAGCTTAGGGACGGGGTGGGATGAGCAGTTCTTC.

The table lists this clone with a count of one. The chain has TRBV18 and TRBJ1-5; maybe TRBD1 (5 bases). The V and J ends lost 6 bases and 2 bases respectively, with 11 bases between them. The CDR3 has 14 amino acids. Germline-derived CDR1 and CDR2 are KGHSH and LQKENI. In DNA, the CDR3 is TGTGCCAGCTCCCGGGGGGGAGGCAATCAGCCCCAGCATTTT. It yields the protein CASSRGGGNQPQHF.

The chain combines TRBV9 with TRBJ1-6; no definite D call. Germline CDR1 reads SGDLS; CDR2 reads YYNGEE. This CDR3 has 13 residues. V shed 0 bases and J shed 9 bases, with 7 bases lying between them. The CDR3, as DNA: TGTGCCAGCAGCGTAGGGGGAGCTTCACCCCTCCACTTT. Residues: CASSVGGASPLHF.

This rearrangement joins TRBV6-1 to TRBJ1-1, with a tentative D call TRBD1 (5 bases). Trimming left V 0 bases short and J 4 bases short, with 9 bases between. Germline CDR1 and CDR2: MNHNS and SASEGT. The CDR3 length is 14 residues. CDR3 protein: CASSEARGSTEAFF. CDR3 DNA: TGTGCCAGCAGTGAAGCAAGGGGTAGCACTGAAGCTTTCTTT.

The J gene is TRBJ2-1, the V gene TRBV5-6; D unclear. The CDR3 runs to 13 residues. Per the germline V gene, CDR1 is SGHDT and CDR2 is YYEEEE. V lost 0 bases and J 4 bases, leaving 5 bases between the germline ends. This chain's CDR3 is CASSLGQYNEQFF. The CDR3 coding sequence is TGTGCCAGCAGCTTGGGGCAGTACAATGAGCAGTTCTTC.

The chain has TRBV28 and TRBJ2-3, with D unclear. CDR1 and CDR2 from the germline V gene are MDHEN and SYDVKM. The CDR3 length is 13 residues. The V end was cut by 11 bases, the J end by 2 bases, with 14 bases between. CDR3 residues: CASRNRNTDTQYF. For the CDR3, the DNA is TGTGCCTCAAGGAACAGAAACACAGATACGCAGTATTTT.

The chain uses TRBV24-1 and TRBJ2-1; 10 positions agree with TRBD2. From germline, CDR1 is KGHDR and CDR2 SFDVKD. The CDR3 spans 19 residues. Trimming removed 2 bases from V and 0 bases from J; junction bases left unmatched: 9. CDR3 protein: CATSDSPSGSGISYNEQFF. The CDR3 DNA reads as TGTGCCACCAGTGATTCGCCTAGCGGGAGCGGAATCTCCTACAATGAGCAGTTCTTC.

This clone was recorded once. The chain employs TRBV24-1 and TRBJ2-2; D is undetermined. The CDR3 is 16 residues long. Germline V lookup: CDR1 KGHDR, CDR2 SFDVKD. Trimming shortened V by 8 bases and J by 2 bases, and 17 bases separated the two germline ends. In nucleotides, the CDR3 is TGTGCCACCACCTCCGGTGAGATGGGTAACACCGGGGAGCTGTTTTTT. Its translation is CATTSGEMGNTGELFF.

The V call is TRBV3-1 (or the pseudogene TRBV3-2), the J call TRBJ1-2, with D possibly TRBD1 on 5 matching bases. The CDR3 runs 13 residues. V was clipped by 5 bases and J by 1 base, with 8 bases between them. Germline CDR1 LGHDT, CDR2 YNNKEL (reference sequence). The CDR3 sequence is CASSSTDNYGYTF. The CDR3 nucleotides read TGTGCCAGCAGCTCGACAGATAACTATGGCTACACCTTC.

This clone was seen more than once but under ten times. The rearrangement links TRBV4-1 to TRBJ1-1; maybe TRBD1 (5 bases). V dropped 0 bases and J dropped 5 bases, with 13 bases sitting between them. This CDR3 is built from 15 residues. Germline V gives CDR1 MGHRA, CDR2 YSYEKL. The CDR3 spells CASSQDSGTGTEAFF. The CDR3, as DNA: TGCGCCAGCAGCCAAGATTCGGGGACGGGGACTGAAGCTTTCTTT.

This clone came up once. The chain links TRBV5-4 to TRBJ1-2; D possibly corresponds to TRBD1 (5 bases). V dropped 3 bases and J dropped 8 bases, with 20 bases sitting between them. This CDR3 has 15 residues. CDR1 is SGHNT, CDR2 YYREEE, per germline (reference sequence). Here the CDR3 reads CASSWTSTGQEGYTF. The CDR3 nucleotides are TGTGCCAGCAGCTGGACTTCGACGGGGCAGGAAGGCTACACCTTC. Using reference TRBV5-4 and TRBJ1-2 for the parts outside the CDR3, the full variable domain is ETGVTQSPTHLIKTRGQQVTLRCSSQSGHNTVSWYQQALGQGPQFIFQYYREEENGRGNFPPRFSGLQFPNYSSELNVNALELDDSALYLCASSWTSTGQEGYTFGSGTRLTVV.

This clone was observed a single time. The chain uses TRBV11-2 and TRBJ1-4; D gene unclear. Germline V gives CDR1 SGHAT, CDR2 FQNNGV. V was shortened by 5 bases and J by 8 bases, with 15 bases between the two germline ends. The CDR3 consists of 14 residues. CDR3 nucleotides: TGTGCCAGCAGCCGAAGGACGTCTCAGGAAAAACTGTTTTTT. This translates into CASSRRTSQEKLFF.

The chain recombines TRBV6-1 with TRBJ2-1; 7 bases align to TRBD2. J gave up 7 bases and V 2 bases, and 2 bases lay outside the gene matches. This CDR3 is 13 amino acids long. Germline V gene sequence: CDR1 MNHNS, CDR2 SASEGT. CDR3 coding DNA: TGTGCCAGCAGTGAAACGGGAGGAAATGAGCAGTTCTTC. Translation gives CASSETGGNEQFF.

A remark on this clone: One junction end disagrees with the germline gene, perhaps due to a read error. DNA for the CDR3: TGCTCTGCGGCTAGCGTTACCGAACAACTCTACTTC. Protein product: CSAASVTEQLYF. The chain uses TRBV30 and TRBJ2-7; perhaps TRBD2 as D (6 bases). Germline V gives CDR1 GTSNPN, CDR2 SVGIG (reference sequence). The CDR3 covers 12 residues.

J is TRBJ2-7 and V is TRBV5-1; D is possibly TRBD1 or TRBD2 (6 bases each). Germline CDR1 SGHRS, CDR2 YFSETQ. The CDR3 is made up of 14 amino acids. Trimming took off 5 bases at V and 1 base at J, with 13 bases between the two ends. DNA for the CDR3: TGCGCCAGCAGTGAAGGGGGGTCGTCCTACGAGCAGTACTTC. Translation: CASSEGGSSYEQYF.

The CDR3: CASSPGQKNTGELFF. CDR3 in DNA: TGTGCCAGCAGCCCGGGTCAAAAGAACACCGGGGAGCTGTTTTTT. The chain is built from TRBV7-3 and TRBJ2-2, with D unresolved. The CDR3 totals 15 residues. The V and J ends lost 5 bases and 1 base respectively, with 11 bases between them. Germline CDR1 SGHTA, CDR2 FQGTGA.

The V gene is TRBV7-2, the J gene TRBJ2-3, with 7 bases identical to TRBD1. V was pared by 4 bases and J by 2 bases, with 6 bases of the junction left unmatched. The CDR3 contains 15 residues. Germline CDR1 reads SGHTA; CDR2 reads FQGNSA. This CDR3 reads CASSSRTGATDTQYF. The CDR3 nucleotides read TGTGCCAGCAGCTCACGGACAGGCGCCACAGATACGCAGTATTTT.

The chain is built from TRBV10-3 and TRBJ2-5; the D gene is possibly TRBD2 (5 bases). This CDR3 region has 12 residues. The germline V gene has CDR1 ENHRY and CDR2 SYGVKD. With 5 bases removed from V and 4 bases from J, the gap between germline ends came to 8 bases. CDR3 coding DNA: TGTGCCATCAGTAGAAGCGGAGAGACCCAGTACTTC. Encoded protein: CAISRSGETQYF.

V usage is TRBV7-3 and J usage is TRBJ2-1, with TRBD1 matching over 7 bases. Losses at the gene ends were 1 base for V and 5 bases for J; bases not matched to a gene: 8. CDR3 length: 16 amino acids. The germline CDR1 and CDR2 sequences are SGHTA and FQGTGA. The CDR3 DNA is TGTGCCAGCAGCTTAAGTTTTGAGGGGGCTGACAATGAGCAGTTCTTC. The encoded protein is CASSLSFEGADNEQFF.